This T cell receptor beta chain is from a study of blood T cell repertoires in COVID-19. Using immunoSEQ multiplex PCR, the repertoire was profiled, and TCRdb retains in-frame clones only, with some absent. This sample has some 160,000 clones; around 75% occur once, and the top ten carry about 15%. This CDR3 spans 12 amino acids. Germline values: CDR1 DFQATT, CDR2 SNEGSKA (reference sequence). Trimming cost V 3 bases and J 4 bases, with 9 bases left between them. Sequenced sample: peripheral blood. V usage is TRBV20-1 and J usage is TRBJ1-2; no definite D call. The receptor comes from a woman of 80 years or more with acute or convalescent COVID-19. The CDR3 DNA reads TGCAGTGCTAGTTCAGGACTCTATGGCTACACCTTC. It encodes CSASSGLYGYTF.